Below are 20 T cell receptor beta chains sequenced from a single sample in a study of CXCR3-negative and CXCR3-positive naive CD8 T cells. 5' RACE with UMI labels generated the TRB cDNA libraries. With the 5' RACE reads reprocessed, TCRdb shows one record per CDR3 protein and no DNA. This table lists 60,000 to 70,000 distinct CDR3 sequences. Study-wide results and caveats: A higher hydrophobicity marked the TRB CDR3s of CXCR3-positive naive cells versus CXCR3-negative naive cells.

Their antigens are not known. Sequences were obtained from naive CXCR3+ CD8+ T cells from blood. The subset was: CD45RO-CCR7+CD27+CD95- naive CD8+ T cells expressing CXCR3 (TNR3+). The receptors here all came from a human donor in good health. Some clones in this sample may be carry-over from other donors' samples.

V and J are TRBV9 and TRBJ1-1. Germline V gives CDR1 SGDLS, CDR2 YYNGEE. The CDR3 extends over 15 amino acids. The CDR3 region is CASSAGEGWNTEAFF.

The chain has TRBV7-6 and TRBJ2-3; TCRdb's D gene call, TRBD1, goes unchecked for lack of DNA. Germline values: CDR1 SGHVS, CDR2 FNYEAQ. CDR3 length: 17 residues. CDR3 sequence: CASSPHLTGISTDTQYF.

CDR3 in amino acids: CASTGEGRNEQFF. This rearrangement joins TRBV7-3 to TRBJ2-1; TCRdb gives TRBD2 as the D gene, but with no DNA this cannot be confirmed. CDR1 is SGHTA and CDR2 is FQGTGA in the germline V gene. This CDR3 is 13 amino acids long.

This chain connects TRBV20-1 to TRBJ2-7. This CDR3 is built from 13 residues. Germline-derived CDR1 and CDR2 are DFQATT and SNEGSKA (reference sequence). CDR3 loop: CSASGQGPYEQYF.

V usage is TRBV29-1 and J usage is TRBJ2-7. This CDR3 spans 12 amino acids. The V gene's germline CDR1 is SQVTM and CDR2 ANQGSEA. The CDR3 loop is CSVEDLQGEQYF.

The CDR3 sequence is CASSLLLAGDTQYF. The V gene is TRBV12-3 or TRBV12-4, the J gene TRBJ2-3; the D call from TCRdb, TRBD2, cannot be confirmed without DNA. This CDR3 has 14 residues.

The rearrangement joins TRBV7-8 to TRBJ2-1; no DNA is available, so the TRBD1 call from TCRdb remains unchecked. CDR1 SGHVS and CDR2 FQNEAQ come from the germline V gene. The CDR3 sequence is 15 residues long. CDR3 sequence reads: CASSLSLHRVDEQFF.

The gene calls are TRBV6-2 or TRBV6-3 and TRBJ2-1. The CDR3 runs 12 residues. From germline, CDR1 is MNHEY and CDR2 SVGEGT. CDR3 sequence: CASSYLHGEQFF.

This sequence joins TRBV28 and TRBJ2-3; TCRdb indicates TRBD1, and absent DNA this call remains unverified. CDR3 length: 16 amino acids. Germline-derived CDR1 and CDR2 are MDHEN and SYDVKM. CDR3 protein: CASRPNQGRWTDTQYF.

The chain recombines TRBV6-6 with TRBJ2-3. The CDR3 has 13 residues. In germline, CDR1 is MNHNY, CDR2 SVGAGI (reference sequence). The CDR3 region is CASSTHTADTQYF.

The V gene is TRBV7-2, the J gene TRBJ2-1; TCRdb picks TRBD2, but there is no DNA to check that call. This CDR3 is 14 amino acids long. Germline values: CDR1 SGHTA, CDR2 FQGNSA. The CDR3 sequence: CASSGLAGYNEQFF.

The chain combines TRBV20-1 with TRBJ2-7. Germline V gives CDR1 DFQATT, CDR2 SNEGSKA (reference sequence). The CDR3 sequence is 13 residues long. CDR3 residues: CSASERGSYEQYF.

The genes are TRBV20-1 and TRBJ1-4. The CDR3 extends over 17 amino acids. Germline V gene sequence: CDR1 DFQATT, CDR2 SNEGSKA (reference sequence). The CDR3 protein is CSARDHAATTQPEKLFF.

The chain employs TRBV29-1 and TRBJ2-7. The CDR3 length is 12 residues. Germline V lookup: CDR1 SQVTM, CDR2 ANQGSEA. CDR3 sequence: CSVVQDGYEQYF.

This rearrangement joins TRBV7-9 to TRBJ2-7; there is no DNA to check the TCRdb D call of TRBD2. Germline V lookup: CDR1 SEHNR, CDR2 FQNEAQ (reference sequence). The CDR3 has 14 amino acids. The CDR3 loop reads CASSHGGALYEQYF.

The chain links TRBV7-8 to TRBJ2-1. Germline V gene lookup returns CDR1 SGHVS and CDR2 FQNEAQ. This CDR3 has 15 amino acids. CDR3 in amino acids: CASSLALSSYNEQFF.

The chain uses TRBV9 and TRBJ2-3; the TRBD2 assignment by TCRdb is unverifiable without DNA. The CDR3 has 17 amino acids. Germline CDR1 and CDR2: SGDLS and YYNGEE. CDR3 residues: CASSVPTRGGSADTQYF.

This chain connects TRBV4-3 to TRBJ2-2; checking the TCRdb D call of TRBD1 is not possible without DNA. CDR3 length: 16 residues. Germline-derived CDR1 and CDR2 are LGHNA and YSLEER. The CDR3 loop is CASSQNRGDITGELFF.

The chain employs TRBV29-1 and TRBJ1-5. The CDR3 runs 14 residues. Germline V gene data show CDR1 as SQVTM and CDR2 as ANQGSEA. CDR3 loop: CSVEVAGLGQPQHF.

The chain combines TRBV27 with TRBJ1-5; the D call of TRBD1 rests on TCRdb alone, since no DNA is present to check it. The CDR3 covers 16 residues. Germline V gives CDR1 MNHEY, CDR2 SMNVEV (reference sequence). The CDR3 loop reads CASTPIAAGIDQPQHF.